A single sample is the source of the 26 T cell receptor beta chains below, sequenced in a study of shared clonotypes between healthy human individuals. The repertoire was sequenced with immunoSEQ multiplex PCR; TCRdb's copy has only in-frame clones and lacks some. The profile shows about 2.2 million clones, just over 90% of them singletons. The naive CD8 population came from CD45RO-negative cells selected for CCR7, without terminally differentiated effector memory CD45RA+ cells. Sample: naive CD8+ T cells from PBMCs. The receptors shown here come from a man aged 18 to 30 in good health. Some clones in this sample may be carry-over from other donors' samples.

CDR3: CASSPGWDEKLFF. CDR3 DNA sequence: TGTGCCAGCAGCCCAGGATGGGATGAAAAACTGTTTTTT. This chain links TRBV7-9 with TRBJ1-4; D call uncertain. The length of the CDR3 is 13 residues. CDR1 and CDR2 (germline): SEHNR, FQNEAQ (reference sequence). Deletions cut 5 bases from V and 6 bases from J, with 10 bases between.

In DNA form, the CDR3 reads TGTGCCAGCAGTCAAACAGGGACCATTAATGAAAAACTGTTTTTT. Its translation: CASSQTGTINEKLFF. This rearrangement joins TRBV6-6 to TRBJ1-4; the D gene is possibly TRBD1 (6 bases). The CDR3 covers 15 residues. V lost 5 bases and J lost 4, with 14 bases in between. Germline CDR1 MNHNY, CDR2 SVGAGI (reference sequence).

The rearrangement uses TRBV7-2 and TRBJ2-5; D uncertain. This CDR3 has 12 residues. V was trimmed by 5 bases and J by 11 bases, leaving 15 bases between them. The V gene's germline CDR1 is SGHTA and CDR2 FQGNSA. The CDR3 protein is CASSPGSQPQYF. The CDR3 nucleotides read TGTGCCAGCAGCCCGGGCAGCCAGCCTCAGTACTTC.

CDR3 sequence reads: CASSQDGSTNQPQHF. For the CDR3, the DNA is TGCGCCAGCAGCCAAGACGGGAGTACGAATCAGCCCCAGCATTTT. The rearrangement links TRBV4-1 to TRBJ1-5; D gene ambiguous. V was clipped by 0 bases and J by 4 bases, with 10 bases between them. The CDR3 is 15 amino acids. CDR1 and CDR2 (germline): MGHRA, YSYEKL.

This clone was seen only once. The gene calls are TRBV9 and TRBJ2-2; 7 bases fit TRBD2. Looked up from germline, CDR1 is SGDLS and CDR2 is YYNGEE. The CDR3 contains 16 residues. With 4 bases clipped from V and 7 bases from J, the junction kept 13 bases outside the gene matches. As DNA, the CDR3 is TGTGCCAGCAGCCCGATGGGAGGGGTAAGACGCGGGGAGCTGTTTTTT. This gives the protein CASSPMGGVRRGELFF.

The chain is built from TRBV11-2 and TRBJ2-7, with TRBD1 matching 7 bases. Germline trimming cut 5 bases from V and 4 bases from J; bases unmatched to any gene: 14. The length of the CDR3 is 16 residues. Germline V gene lookup returns CDR1 SGHAT and CDR2 FQNNGV. The CDR3 region is CASSGRSGTEAYEQYF. CDR3 DNA sequence: TGTGCCAGCAGCGGACGTTCCGGGACAGAAGCATACGAGCAGTACTTC.

The J gene is TRBJ2-3, the V gene TRBV7-9; 8 nucleotides agree with TRBD1. Trimming removed 5 bases from V and 2 bases from J; junction bases left unmatched: 9. Germline CDR1 is SEHNR and CDR2 is FQNEAQ (reference sequence). The CDR3 runs 16 residues. The CDR3 region has the DNA TGTGCCAGCAGCCGAAGTACAGGGGGATCCACAGATACGCAGTATTTT. Its protein product is CASSRSTGGSTDTQYF.

The chain uses TRBV18 and TRBJ2-2; D remains ambiguous. Germline V gene lookup returns CDR1 KGHSH and CDR2 LQKENI. Trimming took off 0 bases at V and 3 bases at J, with 8 bases between the two ends. The CDR3 covers 15 residues. CDR3 in DNA: TGTGCCAGCTCACCACCGGGCCGCTACACCGGGGAGCTGTTTTTT. This codes for CASSPPGRYTGELFF.

This chain connects TRBV7-9 to TRBJ2-2; D might be TRBD2 (5 bases). Deletions cut 4 bases from V and 6 bases from J, with 6 bases between. The CDR3 sequence is 12 residues long. Per germline, CDR1 SEHNR and CDR2 FQNEAQ (reference sequence). The CDR3 nucleotides read TGTGCCAGCAGCTGGGGAGCCGGGGAGCTGTTTTTT. Translated, it gives CASSWGAGELFF.

The gene calls are TRBV19 and TRBJ1-4; D might be TRBD1 (6 bases). CDR3 length: 15 residues. The V gene's germline CDR1 is LNHDA and CDR2 SQIVND (reference sequence). The V end lost 8 bases, the J end lost 3 bases, and 16 bases lay between the germline ends. CDR3: CASGPYRVSNEKLFF. CDR3 nucleotides: TGTGCCAGTGGACCCTACAGGGTTTCTAATGAAAAACTGTTTTTT.

This sequence joins TRBV4-1 and TRBJ1-5; D not certain. V lost 1 base and J 7 bases, leaving 14 bases between the germline ends. The CDR3 is 15 amino acids. The germline V gene has CDR1 MGHRA and CDR2 YSYEKL. CDR3 sequence reads: CASSQAAREGQPQHF. The DNA for the CDR3 is TGCGCCAGCAGCCAAGCGGCGAGGGAGGGACAGCCCCAGCATTTT.

This sequence joins TRBV4-1 and TRBJ1-4; the D gene is possibly TRBD1 (6 bases). Germline CDR1 reads MGHRA; CDR2 reads YSYEKL. The CDR3 is 14 residues long. The V end lost 3 bases, the J end lost 8 bases, and 13 bases lay between the germline ends. CDR3 sequence reads: CASSQAGHLEKLFF. DNA of the CDR3: TGCGCCAGCAGCCAGGCGGGACATCTGGAAAAACTGTTTTTT.

V usage is TRBV7-9 and J usage is TRBJ2-1; possible D gene TRBD2, 5 bases. The CDR3 is 16 amino acids. Between the trimmed V and J ends, which lost 3 bases and 1 base, there was a span of 13 bases. Per germline, CDR1 SEHNR and CDR2 FQNEAQ (reference sequence). The CDR3 sequence is CASSFVGRGSYNEQFF. CDR3 in DNA: TGTGCCAGCAGCTTCGTGGGGAGAGGGTCCTACAATGAGCAGTTCTTC.

The rearrangement links TRBV27 to TRBJ2-7, with 11 positions matching TRBD1. Germline assignment: CDR1 MNHEY and CDR2 SMNVEV (reference sequence). Losses at the gene ends were 6 bases for V and 1 base for J; bases not matched to a gene: 11. CDR3 length equals 17 residues. The CDR3 DNA reads as TGTGCCAGCAGCGTATCCTTCGGGGACAGGGGGTCCTACGAGCAGTACTTC. This encodes CASSVSFGDRGSYEQYF.

This clone was detected a few times. V gene TRBV6-1 combines with J gene TRBJ1-1, with no clear D. Per germline, CDR1 MNHNS and CDR2 SASEGT. The CDR3 covers 14 residues. V was pared by 1 base and J by 2 bases, with 8 bases between. CDR3 nucleotide sequence: TGTGCCAGCAGTGAAGGTCGTGGAAACACTGAAGCTTTCTTT. It codes for CASSEGRGNTEAFF.

The chain is built from TRBV4-2 and TRBJ2-7; 7 bases are shared with TRBD2. J was trimmed by 3 bases and V by 4 bases; bases with no gene match: 9. The CDR3 is made up of 15 amino acids. Germline lookup yields CDR1 LGHNA and CDR2 YNFKEQ. The CDR3 nucleotides are TGTGCCAGCAGCCCCACCCCAGCGGGAAACTACGAGCAGTACTTC. This codes for CASSPTPAGNYEQYF.

J is TRBJ1-1 and V is TRBV28; D call uncertain. Trimming pared 6 bases from V and 2 bases from J, leaving 10 bases between. The CDR3 contains 13 residues. Germline CDR1 and CDR2: MDHEN and SYDVKM. CDR3 in amino acids: CASRPGGNTEAFF. The CDR3 region has the DNA TGTGCCAGCAGGCCCGGAGGCAACACTGAAGCTTTCTTT.

The chain combines TRBV5-3 with TRBJ2-1; 9 positions match TRBD1. TRBV5-3 is placed among ORFs of uncertain function. This CDR3 has 14 residues. Trimming took 4 bases from V and 9 from J; bases not matched to a gene: 8. The DNA of the CDR3 is TGTGCCAGAAGCCGGGACAGGGAATCAGGTGAGCAGTTCTTC. Protein: CARSRDRESGEQFF.

The rearrangement links TRBV6-5 to TRBJ2-1; 13 bases are a match to TRBD2. CDR1 and CDR2 from the germline V gene are MNHEY and SVGAGI. This CDR3 is built from 16 residues. The junction had 9 bases not matched to a gene; V was cut back by 4 bases and J by 9 bases. The CDR3 region has the DNA TGTGCCAGCAGTTCCCGGACTAGCGGGAGCGGGAGTGAGCAGTTCTTC. This codes for CASSSRTSGSGSEQFF.

The CDR3 DNA reads TGTGCCAGCAGTCGGGACAGGAGGATAGGGACTAATGAAAAACTGTTTTTT. Translated, it gives CASSRDRRIGTNEKLFF. The rearrangement uses TRBV27 and TRBJ1-4; 8 nucleotides agree with TRBD1. Germline lookup yields CDR1 MNHEY and CDR2 SMNVEV (reference sequence). V dropped 5 bases and J dropped 2; count of bases not matched to a gene: 10. The CDR3 is 17 residues long.

The V and J genes are TRBV9 and TRBJ2-3; D is possibly TRBD2 (5 bases). V dropped 4 bases and J dropped 2 bases, with 17 bases sitting between them. The length of the CDR3 is 16 residues. Per germline, CDR1 SGDLS and CDR2 YYNGEE. The CDR3 coding sequence is TGTGCCAGCAGCACCCACCGGGATACCTTCACAGATACGCAGTATTTT. Residues: CASSTHRDTFTDTQYF. The entire variable domain, with the rest obtained from reference TRBV9 and TRBJ2-3, is as follows: DSGVTQTPKHLITATGQRVTLRCSPRSGDLSVYWYQQSLDQGLQFLIQYYNGEERAKGNILERFSAQQFPDLHSELNLSSLELGDSALYFCASSTHRDTFTDTQYFGPGTRLTVL.

The chain combines TRBV28 with TRBJ2-7, with a possible D match to TRBD1 (5 bases). Trimming shortened V by 11 bases and J by 5 bases, and 16 bases separated the two germline ends. CDR1 is MDHEN, CDR2 SYDVKM, per germline. This CDR3 is built from 12 residues. The CDR3 region is CAGGRDAHEQYF. The CDR3, as DNA: TGTGCCGGCGGCAGGGATGCACACGAGCAGTACTTC.

Remarks on this clone: The same CDR3 can be traced to other DNA sequences in this sample. The V call is TRBV27, the J call TRBJ1-2; TRBD1 aligns across 8 bases. The CDR3 has 14 amino acids. Germline trimming cut 4 bases from V and 5 bases from J; bases unmatched to any gene: 6. The germline CDR1 and CDR2 sequences are MNHEY and SMNVEV (reference sequence). The CDR3 loop is CASSSGTGFYGYTF. CDR3 coding DNA: TGTGCCAGCAGTTCCGGGACAGGATTTTATGGCTACACCTTC.

V gene TRBV27 combines with J gene TRBJ2-7; D ambiguous. Deletions cut 5 bases from V and 5 bases from J, with 16 bases between. The V gene's germline CDR1 is MNHEY and CDR2 SMNVEV (reference sequence). This CDR3 spans 14 amino acids. The CDR3 here is CASSPRDTAHEQYF. The DNA for the CDR3 is TGTGCCAGCAGTCCGCGAGACACGGCCCACGAGCAGTACTTC.

This clone was observed once. The V gene is TRBV28, the J gene TRBJ2-7; D uncertain. The CDR3 covers 14 residues. Germline lookup yields CDR1 MDHEN and CDR2 SYDVKM. V was pared by 3 bases and J by 4 bases, with 13 bases between. CDR3 DNA sequence: TGTGCCAGCAGTTTTGGTTATCAATCTTACGAGCAGTACTTC. Encoded protein: CASSFGYQSYEQYF.

The rearrangement uses TRBV29-1 and TRBJ2-1; TRBD1 matches at 12 bases. The ends lost 4 bases at V and 10 bases at J; junction bases unmatched: 8. There are 14 residues in the CDR3. Looked up from germline, CDR1 is SQVTM and CDR2 is ANQGSEA. CDR3 in amino acids: CSVGPGTGGGEQFF. CDR3 bases: TGCAGCGTTGGTCCCGGGACAGGGGGCGGGGAGCAGTTCTTC.